This is a list of T cell receptor beta chains from one sample in a study of blood T cell repertoires in COVID-19. Data came from immunoSEQ multiplex PCR; TCRdb stores just in-frame clones and leaves some out. The data contain approximately 220,000 clones, 80% to 85% of them singletons. The sample was peripheral blood. These receptors were taken from a man in his forties or fifties with acute or convalescent COVID-19. CDR3s include the opening cysteine and the closing phenylalanine or tryptophan. A D gene is named only where the DNA matches it firmly. Not every row has a clone size; where given, it reads once, few, many or a size class.

D gene,clone size,V gene,J gene,CDR3 DNA,CDR3 protein
TRBD2,few,TRBV30,TRBJ2-1,TGTGCCGGCAGAAGGACTAGCGGAAGCCCCTACAATGAGCAGTTCTTC,CAGRRTSGSPYNEQFF
.,few,TRBV19,TRBJ1-1,TGTGCCAGTAGTATATACGGAGGGGAGACTGAAGCTTTCTTT,CASSIYGGETEAFF
TRBD1,.,TRBV10-1,TRBJ1-1,TGCGCCAGCAGCCCGACAGGGCAATACACTGAAGCTTTCTTT,CASSPTGQYTEAFF
.,.,TRBV30,TRBJ1-5,TGTGCCTGGAGTCCCAAGCCACCAGGGGCTTCCAATCAGCCCCAGCATTTT,CAWSPKPPGASNQPQHF
TRBD1,.,TRBV30,TRBJ2-5,TGTGCCTGGAGTGTACAGGGGTTGGAGACCCAGTACTTC,CAWSVQGLETQYF
TRBD1,.,TRBV7-2,TRBJ1-2,TGTGCCAGCAGCTCCCAGGGGGGACAGCATAACTATGGCTACACCTTC,CASSSQGGQHNYGYTF
.,.,TRBV2,TRBJ1-2,TGTGCCAGCAGTGAACAGTCGTATGGCTACACCTTC,CASSEQSYGYTF
.,.,TRBV15,TRBJ1-5,TGTGCCACCAGCCGTAATTTCCAGCCCCAGCATTTT,CATSRNFQPQHF
TRBD2,.,TRBV6-4,TRBJ2-1,TGTGCCAGCAGTCCGACTAGCGGGAGTCGCAATGAGCAGTTCTTC,CASSPTSGSRNEQFF
.,.,TRBV9,TRBJ1-1,TGTGCCAGCAGCGTCACTGTGAACACTGAAGCTTTCTTT,CASSVTVNTEAFF
.,.,TRBV6-2/TRBV6-3,TRBJ2-1,TGTGCCAGCAGTTACGCGGGACGGGGTGGAGACAATGAGCAGTTCTTC,CASSYAGRGGDNEQFF
.,.,TRBV12-3/TRBV12-4,TRBJ2-7,TGTGCCAGCAGTTTTCAGGGTCAGTACGAGCAGTACTTC,CASSFQGQYEQYF
TRBD1,.,TRBV28,TRBJ1-2,TGTGCCAGCAGTTTCGTAGGGGGCTTTGTCTATGGCTACACCTTC,CASSFVGGFVYGYTF
.,.,TRBV18,TRBJ1-4,TGTGCCAGCTCACTATGGAACAGGGCAACTAATGAAAAACTGTTTTTT,CASSLWNRATNEKLFF
.,.,TRBV11-2,TRBJ2-7,TGTGCCAGCAGCTTAGATGCCGGGACACGAGTCTTC,CASSLDAGTRVF
TRBD1,.,TRBV5-6,TRBJ1-5,TGTGCCAGCAGCGCCGACGGACAGGGTCGAAATCAGCCCCAGCATTTT,CASSADGQGRNQPQHF
.,.,TRBV9,TRBJ2-2,TGTGCCAGCAGCGTAGCTGCCAGGAACACCGGGGAGCTGTTTTTT,CASSVAARNTGELFF
TRBD2,.,TRBV19,TRBJ2-1,TGTGCCAGTAGTATAGCGGCTAGCGGGAGTCCCAATGAGCAGTTCTTC,CASSIAASGSPNEQFF
.,.,TRBV5-1,TRBJ2-2,TGCGCCAGCAGCCCGACCAGGGACACCGGGGAGCTGTTTTTT,CASSPTRDTGELFF
.,.,TRBV30,TRBJ2-3,TGTGCCTGGAGTGCCGGGGCGTGGGGGGCAGATACGCAGTATTTT,CAWSAGAWGADTQYF
.,.,TRBV30,TRBJ1-5,TGTGCCTGGAGTAGAGGGCGCGGTCAGCCCCAGCATTTT,CAWSRGRGQPQHF
TRBD1,few,TRBV24-1,TRBJ2-2,TGTGCCACCATGGACAGGATAACCGGGGAGCTGTTTTTT,CATMDRITGELFF
.,.,TRBV9,TRBJ1-2,TGTGCCAGCAGCCCACGAGCGGGGCAGGGCGGATCTTATGGCTACACCTTC,CASSPRAGQGGSYGYTF
TRBD2,.,TRBV19,TRBJ2-5,TGTGCCAGTCGACCCGGACTAGCGGGAGTAGAGGAGACCCAGTACTTC,CASRPGLAGVEETQYF
.,.,TRBV3-1/TRBV3-2,TRBJ2-5,TGTGCCAGCAGCCAAACCCCCGCCGGGAAGGAGACCCAGTACTTC,CASSQTPAGKETQYF
.,once,TRBV27,TRBJ2-1,TGTGCCAGCAGTGCCCCGGGACAAATAGGGGAGCAGTTCTTC,CASSAPGQIGEQFF
.,.,TRBV6-5,TRBJ2-6,TGTGCCAGCAGCCCAAACAGGGCTGGGGCCAACGTCCTGACTTTC,CASSPNRAGANVLTF
.,.,TRBV3-1/TRBV3-2,TRBJ2-7,TGTGCCAGCAGCCAAGATTTAAAAAGGGGGTTATACTACGAGCAGTACTTC,CASSQDLKRGLYYEQYF
.,.,TRBV6-5,TRBJ1-1,TGTGCCAGCAGTTCCCTTCAGGGACTCACCAACACTGAAGCTTTCTTT,CASSSLQGLTNTEAFF